These T cell receptor beta chains were read from a single sample in a study of blood T cell repertoires in COVID-19. Here immunoSEQ multiplex PCR was the method, and the copy in TCRdb shows in-frame clones only, minus some. This table holds around 42,000 clones, about 82% found once. Source material: peripheral blood. The receptors come from a man aged 65 to 85 with acute or convalescent COVID-19. CDR3s include the opening cysteine and the closing phenylalanine or tryptophan. The D gene is left open where the match is weak. Clone size is shown for a subset of rows, as once, few, many or a class of expanded clone.

TRBV2,few,TRBJ2-2,.,CASSEARGGTGELFF,TGTGCCAGCAGTGAAGCGAGGGGGGGCACCGGGGAGCTGTTTTTT
TRBV5-1,.,TRBJ2-3,TRBD2,CASSQGGSTDTQYF,TGCGCCAGCAGTCAGGGAGGGAGCACAGATACGCAGTATTTT
TRBV19,.,TRBJ2-6,TRBD2,CASSMAGGYQGPVLTF,TGTGCCAGTAGTATGGCGGGGGGCTACCAAGGACCCGTCCTGACTTTC
TRBV25-1,.,TRBJ1-1,TRBD1,CASSPADRGTEAFF,TGTGCCAGCAGTCCCGCGGACAGGGGGACTGAAGCTTTCTTT
TRBV6-5,once,TRBJ2-3,.,CASRRQGFYTDTQYF,TGTGCCAGCAGGCGTCAGGGGTTCTACACAGATACGCAGTATTTT
TRBV19,.,TRBJ2-6,.,CASSISSGSGANVLTF,TGTGCCAGTAGTATATCGTCCGGCTCTGGGGCCAACGTCCTGACTTTC
TRBV18,.,TRBJ1-4,.,CASSPIRQPNEKLFF,TGTGCCAGCTCACCCATTCGACAGCCTAATGAAAAACTGTTTTTT
TRBV6-1,.,TRBJ2-5,.,CASSDLSGKETQYF,TGTGCCAGCAGTGACCTTAGCGGAAAAGAGACCCAGTACTTC
TRBV7-2,.,TRBJ1-6,.,CASSFDGSYNSPLHF,TGTGCCAGCAGCTTCGACGGGTCCTATAATTCACCCCTCCACTTT
TRBV11-2,.,TRBJ2-1,.,CASSLVLETSGEQFF,TGTGCCAGCAGCTTAGTTCTAGAAACATCCGGTGAGCAGTTCTTC
TRBV19,.,TRBJ2-3,.,CASSIPQGDGTDTQYF,TGTGCCAGTAGTATCCCGCAGGGTGATGGGACAGATACGCAGTATTTT
TRBV5-6,.,TRBJ1-1,.,CASSPEGADDTEAFF,TGTGCCAGCAGCCCGGAAGGGGCGGACGACACTGAAGCTTTCTTT
TRBV27,.,TRBJ2-7,.,CASSFVAGYEQYF,TGTGCCAGCAGTTTCGTCGCGGGCTACGAGCAGTACTTC
TRBV29-1,few,TRBJ2-5,.,CSVDMPLGTSRYETQYF,TGCAGCGTTGACATGCCCTTAGGGACTTCGAGGTATGAGACCCAGTACTTC
TRBV30,.,TRBJ2-2,TRBD2,CAWSVLAGVGGELFF,TGTGCCTGGAGTGTACTAGCGGGAGTCGGCGGGGAGCTGTTTTTT
TRBV7-2,.,TRBJ2-5,.,CASSNRETQYF,TGTGCCAGCAGCAACAGGGAGACCCAGTACTTC
TRBV7-9,.,TRBJ1-5,TRBD1,CASSFWGTGANQPQHF,TGTGCCAGCAGCTTTTGGGGGACAGGGGCCAATCAGCCCCAGCATTTT
TRBV19,.,TRBJ1-6,TRBD1,CASTPGQGYWNSPLHF,TGTGCCAGTACCCCCGGACAGGGGTATTGGAATTCACCCCTCCACTTT
TRBV19,.,TRBJ2-1,TRBD2,CASSRAGGGSYNEQFF,TGTGCCAGTAGCCGAGCGGGAGGGGGCTCCTACAATGAGCAGTTCTTC
TRBV18,.,TRBJ1-4,.,CASSPRENEKLFF,TGTGCCAGCTCACCACGGGAGAATGAAAAACTGTTTTTT
TRBV10-3,.,TRBJ2-2,.,CAISESGATNTGELFF,TGTGCCATCAGTGAGTCTGGGGCGACAAACACCGGGGAGCTGTTTTTT
TRBV11-2,.,TRBJ1-6,.,CASSLDRRGAIISPLHF,TGTGCCAGCAGCTTAGATAGGAGGGGCGCGATTATTTCACCCCTCCACTTT